One and the same sample provided the 28 T cell receptor beta chains below, sequenced in a study of blood T cells in healthy people across ages. A second about 6 to 12 cycle PCR used barcoded and J-beta primers. In TCRdb, the 5' RACE reads were re-called with MiXCR into one record per CDR3 protein. The data contain hundreds of thousands of distinct CDR3 sequences, about 55% of them singletons. The sample consisted of blood. The receptors were gathered from a man older than 75 in good health.

This clonotype has just a few counts. The gene calls are TRBV7-9 and TRBJ2-7, with D perhaps given as TRBD1 or TRBD2 (5 bases each). The germline gives CDR1 SEHNR, CDR2 FQNEAQ (reference sequence). The V end was cut by 3 bases, the J end by 3 bases, with 18 bases between. The CDR3 is 16 residues long. The CDR3 spells CASSFGHPGTLYEQYF. For the CDR3, the DNA is TGTGCCAGCAGCTTCGGTCACCCCGGGACCCTCTACGAGCAGTACTTC.

Remarks on this clonotype: Being one base from a much bigger clone, this may be a read error. The CDR3 region is CASRYVRDTQYF. The CDR3 DNA is TGTGCCAGCAGGTACGTGCGAGATACGCAGTATTTT. The chain is built from TRBV6-2 or TRBV6-3 and TRBJ2-3; D is unresolved. The CDR3 totals 12 residues. Germline-derived CDR1 and CDR2 are MNHEY and SVGEGT. With 6 bases removed from V and 5 bases from J, the gap between germline ends came to 9 bases.

J is TRBJ2-7 and V is TRBV6-1, with TRBD1 identical over 9 bases. With 7 bases clipped from V and 3 bases from J, the junction kept 10 bases outside the gene matches. The germline V gene encodes CDR1 MNHNS and CDR2 SASEGT. The CDR3 contains 15 residues. This CDR3 is CASILAGTGNYEQYF. DNA for the CDR3: TGTGCCAGCATCCTCGCCGGGACAGGGAACTACGAGCAGTACTTC.

V and J are TRBV2 and TRBJ2-1; 8 bases are a match to TRBD1. The last part of the DNA fits TRBJ2-7 better; the J call may be wrong. The CDR3 is 14 amino acids. Germline values: CDR1 SNHLY, CDR2 FYNNEI. The CDR3 is CASRSDRGTSEQYF. The CDR3, as DNA: TGTGCCAGCAGGAGTGACAGGGGAACTTCCGAGCAGTACTTC.

This rearrangement joins TRBV24-1 to TRBJ2-1; 10 positions agree with TRBD2. The CDR3 is 16 amino acids. The junction had 5 bases not matched to a gene; V was cut back by 5 bases and J by 2 bases. Germline CDR1 is KGHDR and CDR2 is SFDVKD. The CDR3 reads CATSGTSGLAYNEQFF. The CDR3 DNA sequence: TGTGCCACCAGTGGGACTAGCGGCCTAGCCTACAATGAGCAGTTCTTC.

This chain joins TRBV20-1 and TRBJ1-2; TRBD1 matches at 9 bases. The trim removed 6 bases at V and 3 bases at J, leaving 8 bases unmatched. The germline V gene has CDR1 DFQATT and CDR2 SNEGSKA (reference sequence). The CDR3 sequence is 14 residues long. CDR3 DNA sequence: TGCAGTGCGTTTAACAGGGGGCTGGACTATGGCTACACCTTC. Translating gives CSAFNRGLDYGYTF.

The rearrangement links TRBV9 to TRBJ2-5; TRBD1 matches at 8 bases. CDR3 length: 14 residues. V shed 3 bases and J 4 bases; nucleotides not matched to a gene: 5. Germline V gene lookup returns CDR1 SGDLS and CDR2 YYNGEE. CDR3: CASSAPDRGETQYF. In nucleotides, the CDR3 is TGTGCCAGCAGCGCTCCCGACAGGGGAGAGACCCAGTACTTC.

The rearrangement joins TRBV5-1 to TRBJ2-5; a possible D gene is TRBD1 (6 bases). The CDR3 length is 12 residues. The V gene's germline CDR1 is SGHRS and CDR2 YFSETQ. The V gene lost 6 bases and the J gene lost 5 bases, with 11 bases spanning the gap. For the CDR3, the DNA is TGCGCCAGCAACTCAGGGGTCGAGACCCAGTACTTC. Translating it yields CASNSGVETQYF.

This clonotype showed up just a few times. The V and J genes are TRBV15 and TRBJ1-4, with D possibly matching TRBD1 (5 bases). CDR3 length: 18 residues. V was shortened by 0 bases and J by 1 base, with 15 bases between the two germline ends. Looked up from germline, CDR1 is LNHNV and CDR2 is YYDKDF (reference sequence). The CDR3, as DNA: TGTGCCACCAGCAGAGAGGCAGGGAGACGGGGAACTAATGAAAAACTGTTTTTT. The encoded protein is CATSREAGRRGTNEKLFF.

This rearrangement joins TRBV20-1 to TRBJ2-7; 8 bases fit TRBD1. J lost 1 base, V lost 3 bases, and 5 bases had no gene match. Germline V gene data show CDR1 as DFQATT and CDR2 as SNEGSKA (reference sequence). This CDR3 is 14 amino acids long. The CDR3 is CSARGDRLSYEQYF. In nucleotides, the CDR3 is TGCAGTGCTAGGGGGGACAGGTTATCCTACGAGCAGTACTTC.

This chain joins TRBV5-4 and TRBJ2-7; 13 nucleotides match TRBD2. CDR3 length equals 15 residues. J gave up 7 bases and V 7 bases, and 11 bases lay outside the gene matches. Germline CDR1 and CDR2: SGHNT and YYREEE (reference sequence). The CDR3 sequence is CASRGLAGVYDEQYF. DNA of the CDR3: TGTGCCAGCCGTGGACTAGCGGGGGTCTATGATGAGCAGTACTTC.

This clonotype showed up just once. The V and J genes are TRBV10-1 and TRBJ2-7; 12 bases are a match to TRBD2. The CDR3 runs to 16 residues. Germline-derived CDR1 and CDR2 are WNHNN and SYGVQD (reference sequence). The V and J ends lost 11 bases and 2 bases, in that order; junction bases with no gene match: 13. This chain's CDR3 is CAGLAGGPLMPYEQYF. DNA for the CDR3: TGCGCCGGCCTAGCGGGAGGGCCCCTTATGCCCTACGAGCAGTACTTC.

This clonotype has a handful of counts. The rearrangement joins TRBV14 to TRBJ2-7; D is unresolved. Trimming took off 5 bases at V and 2 bases at J, with 10 bases between the two ends. The CDR3 loop spans 13 amino acids. Germline V gene lookup returns CDR1 SGHDN and CDR2 FVKESK. The CDR3 is CASSYVGTYEQYF. CDR3 nucleotides: TGTGCCAGCAGCTACGTAGGCACCTACGAGCAGTACTTC.

This clonotype was seen more than once but under ten times. The chain recombines TRBV27 with TRBJ2-7, with D uncertain. The germline V gene has CDR1 MNHEY and CDR2 SMNVEV (reference sequence). This CDR3 is 12 amino acids long. V was cut by 5 bases and J by 6 bases, with 11 bases left in between. CDR3 sequence (DNA): TGTGCCAGCAGTCCCAATTTACGCGAGCAGTACTTC. Protein product: CASSPNLREQYF.

This clonotype turned up a few times. The chain couples TRBV20-1 to TRBJ2-3; 9 nucleotides agree with TRBD2. The CDR3 spans 16 residues. The germline V gene has CDR1 DFQATT and CDR2 SNEGSKA (reference sequence). The junction had 13 bases not matched to a gene; V was cut back by 4 bases and J by 5 bases. CDR3 sequence (DNA): TGCAGTGCTACCAGGTTTAGCGGGAGTAGTGGAGATACGCAGTATTTT. It encodes CSATRFSGSSGDTQYF.

The rearrangement uses TRBV9 and TRBJ2-7, with 8 bases matching TRBD2. The germline V gene has CDR1 SGDLS and CDR2 YYNGEE. V was pared by 3 bases and J by 0 bases, with 2 bases of the junction left unmatched. The CDR3 is made up of 14 amino acids. This CDR3 reads CASSDSGVSYEQYF. The CDR3 region has the DNA TGTGCCAGCAGCGATAGCGGGGTCTCCTACGAGCAGTACTTC.

V usage is TRBV5-1 and J usage is TRBJ2-1; unclear D gene. The V gene's germline CDR1 is SGHRS and CDR2 YFSETQ. The CDR3 covers 15 residues. Trimming left V 4 bases short and J 8 bases short, with 19 bases between. The CDR3 region is CASSQQLANIDEQFF. The CDR3, as DNA: TGCGCCAGCAGCCAGCAATTGGCCAACATCGATGAGCAGTTCTTC.

This chain's CDR3 is CASSQGAGLSSYNEQFF. The DNA for the CDR3 is TGTGCCAGCAGCCAAGGGGCCGGCCTGAGCTCCTACAATGAGCAGTTCTTC. This chain connects TRBV14 to TRBJ2-1; no clear D. Germline lookup yields CDR1 SGHDN and CDR2 FVKESK. The CDR3 runs to 17 residues. V lost 1 base to trimming and J lost 0 bases, with 13 bases between them.

This clonotype has more than one count but fewer than ten. The chain employs TRBV20-1 and TRBJ1-2; D unresolved. V was trimmed by 4 bases and J by 2 bases, leaving 11 bases between them. Per the germline V gene, CDR1 is DFQATT and CDR2 is SNEGSKA (reference sequence). This CDR3 is 13 amino acids long. The CDR3 DNA reads TGCAGTGCTATGGAGACGGCCAACTATGGCTACACCTTC. Translating gives CSAMETANYGYTF.

The V gene is TRBV7-3, the J gene TRBJ2-7; 7 bases match TRBD2. The DNA end favors TRBJ2-5, so the J call may be wrong. The length of the CDR3 is 15 residues. Germline values: CDR1 SGHTA, CDR2 FQGTGA. The chain's CDR3 is CASSPIAGLTKTQYF. As DNA, the CDR3 is TGTGCCAGCAGTCCCATAGCGGGTTTAACGAAGACCCAGTACTTC.

This chain joins TRBV7-2 and TRBJ2-1; the D is unclear. The CDR3 has 13 amino acids. The germline V gene encodes CDR1 SGHTA and CDR2 FQGNSA. The germline V and J ends were trimmed by 8 bases and 5 bases, with 13 bases remaining between them. The CDR3 DNA follows: TGTGCCAGCGGCGCCACTCCCCACAATGAGCAGTTCTTC. Its translation is CASGATPHNEQFF.

The chain carries TRBV27 and TRBJ2-6, with 8 bases fitting TRBD2. The V segment lost 0 bases and the J segment 0 bases; nucleotides outside the gene matches: 7. This CDR3 region has 19 residues. Germline loops: CDR1 MNHEY, CDR2 SMNVEV (reference sequence). Here the CDR3 DNA reads TGTGCCAGCAGTTTATCCCTAGCGGGCCTCCACTCTGGGGCCAACGTCCTGACTTTC. It translates to CASSLSLAGLHSGANVLTF.

The chain has TRBV6-4 and TRBJ2-7; either TRBD1 or TRBD2 may supply D (5 bases each). This CDR3 spans 15 amino acids. V lost 4 bases to trimming and J lost 0 bases, with 13 bases between them. The germline CDR1 and CDR2 sequences are MRHNA and SNTAGT. The CDR3 DNA is TGTGCCAGCAGTGTGGGACCCTCGAGCTCCTACGAGCAGTACTTC. It translates to CASSVGPSSSYEQYF.

This clonotype showed up just a few times. V gene TRBV20-1 combines with J gene TRBJ2-5; 13 positions match TRBD2. The DNA end is a closer match to TRBJ2-7, so the J assignment may be wrong. The CDR3 spans 13 residues. CDR1 is DFQATT and CDR2 is SNEGSKA in the germline V gene (reference sequence). In DNA form, the CDR3 reads TGCAGTGCATCGACTAGCGGGGGGTACGAGCAGTACTTC. It codes for CSASTSGGYEQYF.

This chain uses TRBV7-9 with TRBJ2-7; no clear D. Germline assignment: CDR1 SEHNR and CDR2 FQNEAQ (reference sequence). V lost 1 base to trimming and J lost 5 bases, with 12 bases between them. The CDR3 sequence is 14 residues long. The CDR3 DNA reads as TGTGCCAGCAGCTTAGGGGGAAGGTGGGACGAGCAGTACTTC. It specifies CASSLGGRWDEQYF.

The chain couples TRBV28 to TRBJ2-5; 7 bases line up with TRBD2. The ends lost 7 bases at V and 4 bases at J; junction bases unmatched: 9. The germline CDR1 and CDR2 sequences are MDHEN and SYDVKM. The CDR3 sequence is 14 residues long. Here the CDR3 reads CASIIGGGGETQYF. Written as DNA, the CDR3 is TGTGCCAGCATTATTGGGGGGGGAGGAGAGACCCAGTACTTC. Supplemented by reference TRBV28 and TRBJ2-5, the full variable domain reads DVKVTQSSRYLVKRTGEKVFLECVQDMDHENMFWYRQDPGLGLRLIYFSYDVKMKEKGDIPEGYSVSREKKERFSLILESASTNQTSMYLCASIIGGGGETQYFGPGTRLLVL.

This clonotype has more than one count but fewer than ten. The chain couples TRBV5-1 to TRBJ2-3; possible D gene TRBD2, 6 bases. The CDR3 sequence is 15 residues long. The V gene lost 6 bases and the J gene lost 14 bases, with 28 bases spanning the gap. CDR1 and CDR2 from the germline V gene are SGHRS and YFSETQ. CDR3 coding DNA: TGCGCCAGCACCCACGGCGGGACTGAAGAGGGAGACGCGTATTTT. It codes for CASTHGGTEEGDAYF.

The CDR3 bases are TGTGCCAGCAGCTTAGGACGGAACTACGAGCAGTACTTC. Its translation is CASSLGRNYEQYF. The V gene is TRBV13, the J gene TRBJ2-7; D is unresolved. The germline V gene has CDR1 PRHDT and CDR2 FYEKMQ (reference sequence). The CDR3 has 13 amino acids. V gave up 0 bases and J gave up 3 bases, with 6 bases separating them.